The 17 T cell receptor beta chains given below trace back to one sample, sequenced in a study of blood T cells in healthy people across ages (dated by TCRdb to about 2015). The method was 5' RACE. The sequencing machine was an Illumina HiSeq 2500. A second PCR of 7 to 11 cycles was performed with a sample-barcoded 5' primer and a J-beta primer mix. TCRdb handled the public reads itself, with Q25 trimming in fastp and clone calling in MiXCR, and kept productive beta chains. Each entry merges the rows of one CDR3 protein and shows their most common DNA and genes. The sample records hundreds of thousands of distinct CDR3 sequences, around 43% of which are singletons. Around 32% of the sample goes to the ten largest clones. The specimen was blood. Source of these receptors: a man older than 75 in good health.

The rearrangement uses TRBV7-6 and TRBJ2-1, with TRBD2 identical over 10 bases. Germline trimming cut 5 bases from V and 9 bases from J; bases unmatched to any gene: 7. CDR1 and CDR2 from the germline V gene are SGHVS and FNYEAQ. This CDR3 has 14 residues. CDR3 loop: CASSPSGGATEQFF. CDR3 nucleotide sequence: TGTGCCAGCAGCCCGAGCGGGGGGGCTACTGAGCAGTTCTTC.

The chain couples TRBV30 to TRBJ2-5; 8 bases fit TRBD1. Germline CDR1 is GTSNPN and CDR2 is SVGIG (reference sequence). CDR3 length equals 12 residues. V trimming: 5 bases; J trimming: 8 bases; junction bases outside the gene matches: 7. The CDR3 here is CAWGTGRGTQYF. The CDR3 DNA reads as TGTGCCTGGGGGACAGGCCGAGGCACCCAGTACTTC. The whole variable domain, filled in from reference TRBV30 and TRBJ2-5, reads SQTIHQWPATLVQPVGSPLSLECTVEGTSNPNLYWYRQAAGRGLQLLFYSVGIGQISSEVPQNLSASRPQDRQFILSSKKLLLSDSGFYLCAWGTGRGTQYFGPGTRLLVL.

The chain combines TRBV6-5 with TRBJ2-5; perhaps TRBD1 as D (6 bases). V gave up 0 bases and J gave up 11 bases, with 16 bases separating them. This CDR3 has 14 amino acids. Germline-derived CDR1 and CDR2 are MNHEY and SVGAGI. The CDR3 nucleotides are TGTGCCAGCAGTTACTCGCCAGGGGCGGAAGAGCAGTACTTC. Residues: CASSYSPGAEEQYF.

This clonotype was found many times. The chain couples TRBV29-1 to TRBJ2-7; D uncertain. There are 12 residues in the CDR3. Trimming cost V 7 bases and J 0 bases, with 10 bases left between them. CDR1 is SQVTM and CDR2 is ANQGSEA in the germline V gene. The CDR3: CSARTDSYEQYF. Here the CDR3 DNA reads TGCAGCGCCCGTACAGACTCCTACGAGCAGTACTTC.

This clonotype was seen a single time. Germline and junction disagree at one end, which may indicate a read error. The CDR3 sequence is CACSQEVGANYGYTF. CDR3 coding DNA: TGTGCCTGCAGCCAAGAAGTGGGGGCGAACTATGGCTACACCTTC. The V gene is TRBV4-2, the J gene TRBJ1-2; possible D gene TRBD1, 6 bases. Germline values: CDR1 LGHNA, CDR2 YNFKEQ. The CDR3 runs to 15 residues.

This clonotype was detected many times. The chain is built from TRBV5-6 and TRBJ2-7, with D possibly matching TRBD2 (5 bases). CDR3 size: 13 residues. The V end was cut by 1 base, the J end by 2 bases, with 7 bases between. Germline values: CDR1 SGHDT, CDR2 YYEEEE. The CDR3: CASSLTGTYEQYF. In nucleotides, the CDR3 is TGTGCCAGCAGCTTGACGGGAACCTACGAGCAGTACTTC.

For this clonotype: A read error may account for a junction end that differs from germline. The V and J genes are TRBV12-3 or TRBV12-4 and TRBJ1-5; D possibly corresponds to TRBD1 (5 bases). CDR3 length equals 14 residues. CDR3 in amino acids: CACSLVGTNQPQHF. Here the CDR3 DNA reads TGTGCCTGCAGTTTAGTAGGGACTAATCAGCCCCAGCATTTT.

V gene TRBV20-1 combines with J gene TRBJ2-7, with TRBD2 matching over 8 bases. J gave up 2 bases and V 0 bases, and 3 bases lay outside the gene matches. This CDR3 is 14 amino acids long. Germline lookup yields CDR1 DFQATT and CDR2 SNEGSKA (reference sequence). Written as DNA, the CDR3 is TGCAGTGCTAGAGATGGCGGGAGGCCCTACGAGCAGTACTTC. Protein: CSARDGGRPYEQYF.

This sequence joins TRBV5-1 and TRBJ1-2; tentative D call: TRBD1 (5 bases). V dropped 4 bases and J dropped 7 bases, with 17 bases sitting between them. Germline V lookup: CDR1 SGHRS, CDR2 YFSETQ. The CDR3 consists of 14 residues. The chain's CDR3 is CASSPDMRSGGYTF. The CDR3 DNA reads TGCGCCAGCAGCCCGGACATGAGATCTGGTGGCTACACCTTC.

The J gene is TRBJ2-3, the V gene TRBV6-5; perhaps TRBD1 as D (6 bases). The CDR3 extends over 18 amino acids. Germline assignment: CDR1 MNHEY and CDR2 SVGAGI. Trimming left V 2 bases short and J 3 bases short, with 21 bases between. CDR3 coding DNA: TGTGCCAGCAGTTACCGTGCCAGTGCCAGGGGTCCTACAGATACGCAGTATTTT. The encoded protein is CASSYRASARGPTDTQYF.

The J gene is TRBJ2-7, the V gene TRBV20-1, with D uncertain. Trimming stripped 3 bases from V and 0 bases from J, with 12 bases between. This CDR3 is 14 amino acids long. CDR1 is DFQATT and CDR2 is SNEGSKA in the germline V gene (reference sequence). The CDR3 protein is CSASASSFSYEQYF. CDR3 DNA: TGCAGTGCTAGTGCATCTAGTTTCTCCTACGAGCAGTACTTC.

This chain joins TRBV20-1 and TRBJ2-1, with 8 bases aligning to TRBD2. V was clipped by 3 bases and J by 6 bases; unmatched bases: 10. Germline assignment: CDR1 DFQATT and CDR2 SNEGSKA (reference sequence). CDR3 size: 15 residues. The CDR3 nucleotides read TGCAGTGCTAGTCGACCAGCGGGAGTCTCCAATGAGCAGTTCTTC. Translating it yields CSASRPAGVSNEQFF.

This clonotype was seen a few times. The chain links TRBV7-9 to TRBJ2-5; tentatively, D is TRBD1 (5 bases). Germline V lookup: CDR1 SEHNR, CDR2 FQNEAQ (reference sequence). V was shortened by 5 bases and J by 2 bases, with 15 bases between the two germline ends. The length of the CDR3 is 15 residues. CDR3 coding DNA: TGTGCCAGCAGCCCACGGTGGCGGACACAAGAGACCCAGTACTTC. Protein: CASSPRWRTQETQYF.

This clonotype has more than one count but fewer than ten. Here the CDR3 DNA reads TGTGCCAGCTCCACGGACAGGATACGCTATGGCTACACCTTC. This encodes CASSTDRIRYGYTF. The chain carries TRBV2 and TRBJ1-2, with TRBD1 matching over 7 bases. The CDR3 has 14 amino acids. Germline V CDR1 and CDR2: SNHLY, FYNNEI. V lost 8 bases, J lost 4 bases, and 10 bases stayed unmatched. The complete variable domain, with remaining parts taken from reference TRBV2 and TRBJ1-2, reads EPEVTQTPSHQVTQMGQEVILRCVPISNHLYFYWYRQILGQKVEFLVSFYNNEISEKSEIFDDQFSVERPDGSNFTLKIRSTKLEDSAMYFCASSTDRIRYGYTFGSGTRLTVV.

V gene TRBV5-1 combines with J gene TRBJ2-5, with D unresolved. The CDR3 contains 15 residues. V was trimmed by 1 base and J by 2 bases, leaving 12 bases between them. Germline lookup yields CDR1 SGHRS and CDR2 YFSETQ. This chain's CDR3 is CASSLRRISQETQYF. As DNA, the CDR3 is TGCGCCAGCAGCTTGCGCCGGATATCTCAAGAGACCCAGTACTTC.

This clonotype has more than one count but fewer than ten. The chain carries TRBV28 and TRBJ1-2; tentative D call: TRBD1 (6 bases). Germline V gene lookup returns CDR1 MDHEN and CDR2 SYDVKM. The CDR3 sequence is 15 residues long. Trimming took 5 bases from V and 1 from J, leaving 14 bases between them. The CDR3 sequence is CASSTQGFGNYGYTF. The CDR3 coding sequence is TGTGCCAGCAGTACACAGGGTTTCGGTAACTATGGCTACACCTTC.

The table lists this clonotype with a few counts. This chain's CDR3 is CAWSEKTGMSSPLHF. CDR3 nucleotides: TGTGCCTGGAGTGAGAAGACAGGGATGAGTTCACCCCTCCACTTT. This chain links TRBV30 with TRBJ1-6; TRBD1 aligns across 7 bases. CDR3 size: 15 residues. Germline V lookup: CDR1 GTSNPN, CDR2 SVGIG (reference sequence). The V and J ends lost 1 base and 9 bases, in that order; junction bases with no gene match: 9.